The 17 T cell receptor beta chains listed next were all sequenced from one sample in a study of blood T cell repertoires in COVID-19. Produced via immunoSEQ multiplex PCR; TCRdb's table is partial and in-frame only. The table has around 300,000 clones, 90% seen once. The sample consisted of peripheral blood. These receptors were obtained from a woman under 40 with COVID-19, enrolled during active disease.

The count of this clone is one. This chain connects TRBV28 to TRBJ1-1; no clear D gene. There are 14 residues in the CDR3. Germline assignment: CDR1 MDHEN and CDR2 SYDVKM. Trimming cost V 2 bases and J 6 bases, with 13 bases left between them. DNA of the CDR3: TGTGCCAGCAGTTTAGTAAGAGGTTTCTCTGAAGCTTTCTTT. Protein sequence: CASSLVRGFSEAFF.

The V gene is TRBV29-1, the J gene TRBJ2-5, with 7 bases fitting TRBD2. The CDR3 consists of 13 residues. Per the germline V gene, CDR1 is SQVTM and CDR2 is ANQGSEA. V lost 5 bases to trimming and J lost 3 bases; unmatched junction nucleotides: 6. Here the CDR3 DNA reads TGCAGCGTTCTGGGTGGGGGGGAAGAGACCCAGTACTTC. This encodes CSVLGGGEETQYF.

The rearrangement uses TRBV30 and TRBJ1-6; 8 nucleotides agree with TRBD1. Germline V gene sequence: CDR1 GTSNPN, CDR2 SVGIG (reference sequence). This CDR3 is built from 14 residues. J was trimmed by 10 bases and V by 5 bases; bases with no gene match: 10. CDR3 protein: CAWAEDRAGSPLHF. CDR3 nucleotides: TGTGCCTGGGCAGAGGACAGGGCAGGCTCACCCCTCCACTTT.

The chain combines TRBV7-2 with TRBJ2-1; 9 positions agree with TRBD2. The CDR3 extends over 16 amino acids. Per germline, CDR1 SGHTA and CDR2 FQGNSA. V was pared by 2 bases and J by 5 bases, with 7 bases of the junction left unmatched. The chain's CDR3 is CASSLFVLAGNNEQFF. Here the CDR3 DNA reads TGTGCCAGCAGCTTATTTGTGCTAGCGGGAAACAATGAGCAGTTCTTC. Variable domain in full (rest from reference TRBV7-2 and TRBJ2-1): GAGVSQSPSNKVTEKGKDVELRCDPISGHTALYWYRQSLGQGLEFLIYFQGNSAPDKSGLPSDRFSAERTGGSVSTLTIQRTQQEDSAVYLCASSLFVLAGNNEQFFGPGTRLTVL.

The V and J genes are TRBV27 and TRBJ2-2, with 8 bases aligning to TRBD1. The trim removed 5 bases at V and 4 bases at J, leaving 9 bases unmatched. The germline CDR1 and CDR2 sequences are MNHEY and SMNVEV (reference sequence). This CDR3 spans 16 amino acids. The CDR3 DNA sequence: TGTGCCAGCAGTCCCTGGACAGGGCCGGGCACCGGGGAGCTGTTTTTT. Translation: CASSPWTGPGTGELFF.

This clone has only one observation. The rearrangement joins TRBV28 to TRBJ1-2; 9 bases are a match to TRBD1. The CDR3 spans 15 residues. Losses at the gene ends were 8 bases for V and 7 bases for J; bases not matched to a gene: 14. CDR1 and CDR2 (germline): MDHEN, SYDVKM. The CDR3 DNA is TGTGCCAGCTTTGTCCCGGGACAGGGAGGGCTTGGCTACACCTTC. Protein product: CASFVPGQGGLGYTF.

This chain uses TRBV4-2 with TRBJ1-5; D remains ambiguous. The germline V and J ends were trimmed by 1 base and 3 bases, with 7 bases remaining between them. Germline assignment: CDR1 LGHNA and CDR2 YNFKEQ. The CDR3 contains 14 residues. As DNA, the CDR3 is TGTGCCAGCAGCCAAGCTCTCTACAATCAGCCCCAGCATTTT. Residues: CASSQALYNQPQHF.

This chain uses TRBV2 with TRBJ1-1, with D uncertain. The germline gives CDR1 SNHLY, CDR2 FYNNEI. This CDR3 is built from 13 residues. V was shortened by 4 bases and J by 3 bases, with 9 bases between the two germline ends. The CDR3 nucleotides read TGTGCCAGCAGTGCAGGCAGCCACACTGAAGCTTTCTTT. Translation: CASSAGSHTEAFF.

V is TRBV6-5 and J is TRBJ1-2; D is ambiguous. The CDR3 consists of 12 residues. Germline assignment: CDR1 MNHEY and CDR2 SVGAGI. Trimming removed 0 bases at V and 6 bases at J, with 5 bases between. CDR3 nucleotides: TGTGCCAGCAGTTACTCCGGGGATGGCTACACCTTC. Its protein product is CASSYSGDGYTF.

The chain employs TRBV7-2 and TRBJ2-7, with 13 positions matching TRBD2. Germline CDR1 SGHTA, CDR2 FQGNSA. CDR3 length equals 15 residues. Trimming took 6 bases from V and 2 from J; bases not matched to a gene: 4. The CDR3 DNA reads TGTGCCAGCAGTTGGGGACTAGCGGGAACCTACGAGCAGTACTTC. This gives the protein CASSWGLAGTYEQYF. The whole variable domain, filled in from reference TRBV7-2 and TRBJ2-7, reads GAGVSQSPSNKVTEKGKDVELRCDPISGHTALYWYRQSLGQGLEFLIYFQGNSAPDKSGLPSDRFSAERTGGSVSTLTIQRTQQEDSAVYLCASSWGLAGTYEQYFGPGTRLTVT.

J is TRBJ1-6 and V is TRBV4-1; no clear D gene. V lost 4 bases to trimming and J lost 6 bases, with 7 bases between them. CDR3 length: 13 amino acids. Germline-derived CDR1 and CDR2 are MGHRA and YSYEKL. For the CDR3, the DNA is TGCGCCAGCAGCCCTTCCCTTAATTCACCCCTCCACTTT. Translation: CASSPSLNSPLHF.

The chain employs TRBV10-2 and TRBJ1-5; 7 positions match TRBD1. The CDR3 has 14 amino acids. The germline V gene has CDR1 WSHSY and CDR2 SAAADI. V was clipped by 0 bases and J by 6 bases; unmatched bases: 2. The CDR3 coding sequence is TGCGCCAGCAGTGAGTCAGGGGGCCTTCAGCCCCAGCATTTT. It translates to CASSESGGLQPQHF.

V is TRBV10-3 and J is TRBJ2-2; the match to TRBD2 covers 7 bases. The CDR3 is 15 amino acids. Germline V lookup: CDR1 ENHRY, CDR2 SYGVKD. Trimming cost V 3 bases and J 3 bases; bases outside gene matches: 4. As DNA, the CDR3 is TGTGCCATCAGTGAACGACTAGCAGACACCGGGGAGCTGTTTTTT. Protein: CAISERLADTGELFF.

This clone is a singleton in its sample. The gene calls are TRBV24-1 and TRBJ2-5, with TRBD1 matching over 11 bases. The V gene end was trimmed by 0 bases and the J gene end by 5 bases; junction bases not matched to a gene: 4. The germline V gene encodes CDR1 KGHDR and CDR2 SFDVKD. The CDR3 runs to 16 residues. The CDR3 region has the DNA TGTGCCACCAGTGATTTGGGGACAGGGGGAGTGGAGACCCAGTACTTC. Amino acids: CATSDLGTGGVETQYF.

DNA of the CDR3: TGTGCCAGTGCGGGACCTCCTGAAGCTTTCTTT. It encodes CASAGPPEAFF. The chain links TRBV19 to TRBJ1-1; maybe TRBD1 (5 bases). The ends were cut back, 8 bases at V and 6 bases at J, with 10 bases in the middle. The CDR3 has 11 amino acids. From germline, CDR1 is LNHDA and CDR2 SQIVND (reference sequence). Complete variable domain (other parts from reference TRBV19 and TRBJ1-1): DGGITQSPKYLFRKEGQNVTLSCEQNLNHDAMYWYRQDPGQGLRLIYYSQIVNDFQKGDIAEGYSVSREKKESFPLTVTSAQKNPTAFYLCASAGPPEAFFGQGTRLTVV.

The chain has TRBV29-1 and TRBJ2-7; 10 nucleotides line up with TRBD1. Germline loops: CDR1 SQVTM, CDR2 ANQGSEA. CDR3 length: 15 amino acids. J was trimmed by 6 bases and V by 6 bases; bases with no gene match: 14. The DNA of the CDR3 is TGCAGCGTCCCTGCCGCCGGGACAGGGGCGGTCGAGCAGTACTTC. It specifies CSVPAAGTGAVEQYF.

This rearrangement joins TRBV28 to TRBJ2-3, with 7 positions matching TRBD2. V shed 4 bases and J 2 bases; nucleotides not matched to a gene: 3. This CDR3 contains 14 residues. Per the germline V gene, CDR1 is MDHEN and CDR2 is SYDVKM. CDR3 residues: CASSSSGYTDTQYF. The CDR3 nucleotides are TGTGCCAGCAGTTCTAGCGGATACACAGATACGCAGTATTTT.